One sample yielded the 5 T cell receptor beta chains listed below, sequenced in a study of blood T cell repertoires in COVID-19. The data were produced by immunoSEQ multiplex PCR, yet TCRdb's version contains in-frame clones alone and is incomplete. The sample holds 55,000 to 75,000 clones; roughly 84% are singletons and the top ten take 16%. Sequencing was performed on peripheral blood. These receptors originate from a man in his 60s with COVID-19, enrolled during active disease.

The chain links TRBV2 to TRBJ2-3, with 8 nucleotides matching TRBD2. Germline V CDR1 and CDR2: SNHLY, FYNNEI. This CDR3 has 12 amino acids. J lost 5 bases, V lost 6 bases, and 1 base had no gene match. The chain's CDR3 is CASRAGGDTQYF. CDR3 bases: TGTGCCAGCAGGGCGGGGGGAGATACGCAGTATTTT. Combining the CDR3 with reference TRBV2 and TRBJ2-3 gives the whole variable domain EPEVTQTPSHQVTQMGQEVILRCVPISNHLYFYWYRQILGQKVEFLVSFYNNEISEKSEIFDDQFSVERPDGSNFTLKIRSTKLEDSAMYFCASRAGGDTQYFGPGTRLTVL.

This chain connects TRBV2 to TRBJ2-5, with TRBD2 identical over 8 bases. Looked up from germline, CDR1 is SNHLY and CDR2 is FYNNEI. The junction had 4 bases not matched to a gene; V was cut back by 6 bases and J by 7 bases. The CDR3 spans 12 residues. CDR3 sequence reads: CASRSAGGTQYF. The CDR3 DNA sequence: TGTGCCAGCAGAAGTGCGGGAGGGACCCAGTACTTC.

V usage is TRBV18 and J usage is TRBJ2-2; TRBD2 agrees at 13 bases. Trimming at V came to 3 bases and at J to 9 bases, leaving 4 bases not matched to a gene. Germline loops: CDR1 KGHSH, CDR2 LQKENI. This CDR3 comprises 15 residues. CDR3 protein: CASSPGTSGARELFF. As DNA, the CDR3 is TGTGCCAGCTCACCGGGGACTAGCGGGGCCCGGGAGCTGTTTTTT.

The chain is built from TRBV4-2 and TRBJ2-3, with 10 positions matching TRBD2. Trimming at V came to 4 bases and at J to 0 bases, leaving 16 bases not matched to a gene. The CDR3 is made up of 20 amino acids. Germline CDR1 LGHNA, CDR2 YNFKEQ. CDR3 protein: CASSLLTASGRATSTDTQYF. The CDR3, as DNA: TGTGCCAGCAGCCTTTTGACAGCCAGCGGGAGGGCCACTAGCACAGATACGCAGTATTTT.

CDR3 DNA sequence: TGTGCCAGCAGCTTTAGCGGGGGGGCCGGGACAGATACGCAGTATTTT. It translates to CASSFSGGAGTDTQYF. The chain links TRBV7-2 to TRBJ2-3, with 11 bases aligning to TRBD2. Per germline, CDR1 SGHTA and CDR2 FQGNSA. After removal of 3 bases from V and 3 bases from J, the junction contained 5 bases not matched to a gene. The CDR3 extends over 16 amino acids.